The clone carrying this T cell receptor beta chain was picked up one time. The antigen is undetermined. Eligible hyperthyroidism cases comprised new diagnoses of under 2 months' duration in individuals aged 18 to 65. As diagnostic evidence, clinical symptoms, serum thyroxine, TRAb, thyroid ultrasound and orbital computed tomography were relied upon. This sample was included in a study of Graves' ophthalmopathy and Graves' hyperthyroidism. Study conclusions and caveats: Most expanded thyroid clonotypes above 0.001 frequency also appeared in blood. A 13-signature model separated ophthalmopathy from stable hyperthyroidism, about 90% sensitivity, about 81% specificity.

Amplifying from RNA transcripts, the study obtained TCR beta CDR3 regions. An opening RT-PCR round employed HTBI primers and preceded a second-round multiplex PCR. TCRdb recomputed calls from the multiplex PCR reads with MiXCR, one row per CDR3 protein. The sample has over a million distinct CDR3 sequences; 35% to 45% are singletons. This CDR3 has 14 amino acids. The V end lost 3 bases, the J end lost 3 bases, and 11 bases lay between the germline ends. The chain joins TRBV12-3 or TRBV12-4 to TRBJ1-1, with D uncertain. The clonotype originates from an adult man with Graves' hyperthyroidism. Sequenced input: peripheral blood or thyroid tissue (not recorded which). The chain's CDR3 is CASSLEGYDTEAFF. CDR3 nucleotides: TGTGCCAGCAGTTTGGAGGGTTACGACACTGAAGCTTTCTTT.